This T cell receptor beta chain was sequenced during a study of blood T cell repertoires in COVID-19. Germline V gives CDR1 MNHNS, CDR2 SASEGT. The CDR3 spans 16 residues. V lost 3 bases, J lost 6 bases, and 11 bases stayed unmatched. In the study's own analysis: Nucleated cell counts were estimated from reference gene primer amplification. Profiling relied on immunoSEQ multiplex PCR, and the TCRdb table lists in-frame clones only, not all of them. The DNA was the basis for D and trimming; V, J and clone size are from that table. The sample includes fewer than 200,000 clones, roughly nine tenths of them seen just once.

This clonotype was sampled from a man between 60 and 75 years old with active or convalescent COVID-19. The gene calls are TRBV6-1 and TRBJ2-3; 8 bases map to TRBD2. The specimen sequenced was peripheral blood. CDR3 coding DNA: TGTGCCAGCAGTGATATTTGGCGGGGGGTCAAGGATACGCAGTATTTT. Protein sequence: CASSDIWRGVKDTQYF.